The clone carrying this T cell receptor (beta chain) was recorded only once. The antigen is unknown. Terminally differentiated effector memory CD45RA+ cells were excluded from the naive CD8 cells, which were CD45RO-negative and positively selected for CCR7. The CDR3 covers 15 residues. V shed 6 bases and J 4 bases; nucleotides not matched to a gene: 4. Germline V gene lookup returns CDR1 SGHTA and CDR2 FQGNSA. These data belong to a study of shared clonotypes between healthy human individuals. Study-wide context: Participating donors consisted of two women and a few men aged 18 to 49. Overall study results and limits: Clonotypes that were shared across a few donors made up 4% to 6% of naive CD4 clonotypes. Non-shared clonotypes were found to have lower generation probabilities than the clonotypes that were shared by all four of the sorted-subset donors.

Profiled with immunoSEQ multiplex PCR; TCRdb holds only in-frame clones, not every one. The table lists 550,000 to 650,000 clones, 96% of them singletons. The sample taken for sequencing was naive CD8+ T cells sorted from blood. The sequence was obtained from a woman aged 25 to 39 in good health. V is TRBV7-2 and J is TRBJ2-5, with 14 bases that match TRBD2. The DNA for the CDR3 is TGTGCCAGCAGGGGCGGACTAGCGGGAGGAGAGACCCAGTACTTC. Its translation is CASRGGLAGGETQYF.